The 27 T cell receptor beta chains presented below share a single source sample, sequenced in a study of human T cells and chemical hapten exposure. As to time point: patch test 3, about 24 weeks after DPC sensitization. Treatment denoted: therapeutic diphenylcyclopropenone sensitization with weekly scalp DPC. Using its own MiXCR run on the RACE reads, TCRdb lists one record per CDR3 protein. There are fewer than 200,000 distinct CDR3 sequences in the sample; 28% occur only once, and 2% to 2.5% lies in the top ten. Sequenced material: whole blood, taken in connection with sensitization to the hapten diphenylcyclopropenone (DPC). All receptors derive from a woman between 18 and 30 years old with alopecia areata. Some clones in this sample may be carry-over from other donors' samples.

The J gene is TRBJ2-2, the V gene TRBV6-5; D is unresolved. The V gene's germline CDR1 is MNHEY and CDR2 SVGAGI. The CDR3 runs 13 residues. Between the trimmed V and J ends, which lost 0 bases and 7 bases, there was a span of 6 bases. This CDR3 reads CASSYSVGGELFF. CDR3 sequence (DNA): TGTGCCAGCAGTTACTCGGTCGGCGGGGAGCTGTTTTTT.

The chain has TRBV29-1 and TRBJ2-2; no reliable D call. There are 15 residues in the CDR3. Germline loops: CDR1 SQVTM, CDR2 ANQGSEA. The ends were cut back, 8 bases at V and 1 base at J, with 17 bases in the middle. The CDR3 bases are TGCAGCCCCTATCACCGGGCAGGGAACACCGGGGAGCTGTTTTTT. It encodes CSPYHRAGNTGELFF.

The chain joins TRBV15 to TRBJ1-6; D is unclear. Per germline, CDR1 LNHNV and CDR2 YYDKDF (reference sequence). V shed 0 bases and J shed 8 bases, with 11 bases lying between them. The CDR3 totals 15 residues. CDR3 nucleotides: TGTGCCACCAGCAGAGATCGGCGGTCCCATTCACCCCTCCACTTT. Its translation is CATSRDRRSHSPLHF.

The DNA for the CDR3 is TGCAGCGTTCGCGGGGGCAGAAATGGCTACACCTTC. Amino acid sequence: CSVRGGRNGYTF. The rearrangement joins TRBV29-1 to TRBJ1-2; D might be TRBD1 (6 bases). V shed 5 bases and J shed 6 bases, with 13 bases lying between them. Looked up from germline, CDR1 is SQVTM and CDR2 is ANQGSEA. The CDR3 has 12 amino acids.

There are a few counts of this clonotype. This chain links TRBV6-2 or TRBV6-3 with TRBJ1-4, with 8 bases aligning to TRBD1. The germline gives CDR1 MNHEY, CDR2 SVGEGT. The CDR3 is 14 amino acids. J gave up 7 bases and V 2 bases, and 3 bases lay outside the gene matches. CDR3 amino acids: CASSYGTGSEKLFF. CDR3 nucleotide sequence: TGTGCCAGCAGTTACGGGACAGGAAGTGAAAAACTGTTTTTT.

This clonotype was recorded at least ten times. This chain links TRBV7-9 with TRBJ1-2; D call uncertain. The germline gives CDR1 SEHNR, CDR2 FQNEAQ (reference sequence). V dropped 0 bases and J dropped 0 bases, with 5 bases sitting between them. The CDR3 is 14 residues long. The CDR3 region is CASSLAGPNYGYTF. Here the CDR3 DNA reads TGTGCCAGCAGCTTAGCCGGGCCTAACTATGGCTACACCTTC.

The V call is TRBV20-1, the J call TRBJ1-1; no definite D call. Germline CDR1 DFQATT, CDR2 SNEGSKA (reference sequence). CDR3 size: 11 residues. V lost 6 bases, J lost 6 bases, and 11 bases lay in between. The CDR3 region has the DNA TGCAGTGCCTTTCAGGTTCCTGAAGCTTTCTTT. This gives the protein CSAFQVPEAFF.

The chain couples TRBV10-1 to TRBJ2-7; D remains ambiguous. Trimming removed 7 bases from V and 3 bases from J, with 10 bases in between. The germline gives CDR1 WNHNN, CDR2 SYGVQD (reference sequence). The CDR3 runs to 12 residues. The CDR3 protein is CASITALYEQYF. The CDR3 DNA sequence: TGCGCCAGCATTACAGCCCTCTACGAGCAGTACTTC.

This clonotype was recorded a few times. V is TRBV29-1 and J is TRBJ1-2; a possible D gene is TRBD1 (6 bases). Germline CDR1 reads SQVTM; CDR2 reads ANQGSEA. V was pared by 2 bases and J by 7 bases, with 11 bases between. The CDR3 covers 12 residues. In nucleotides, the CDR3 is TGCAGCGTTGAACGGCAGGGGCTTGGCTACACCTTC. This gives the protein CSVERQGLGYTF.

The V and J genes are TRBV27 and TRBJ1-1; TRBD1 is a possible D gene (6 bases). The CDR3 has 18 residues. The germline V and J ends were trimmed by 2 bases and 4 bases, with 23 bases remaining between them. CDR1 and CDR2 (germline): MNHEY, SMNVEV (reference sequence). The DNA for the CDR3 is TGTGCCAGCAGTTTAAAGGTTACAGGGAAGTTTTTGAGCACTGAAGCTTTCTTT. Translation: CASSLKVTGKFLSTEAFF.

The rearrangement uses TRBV4-1 and TRBJ1-5, with D uncertain. V was shortened by 3 bases and J by 1 base, with 7 bases between the two germline ends. This CDR3 comprises 14 residues. Germline V gene data show CDR1 as MGHRA and CDR2 as YSYEKL. The CDR3 here is CASSHSKSNQPQHF. The CDR3, as DNA: TGCGCCAGCAGCCATAGTAAGAGCAATCAGCCCCAGCATTTT.

The chain couples TRBV9 to TRBJ2-7; TRBD1 is a possible D gene (6 bases). Germline CDR1 and CDR2: SGDLS and YYNGEE. The CDR3 covers 14 residues. The ends were cut back, 2 bases at V and 5 bases at J, with 14 bases in the middle. The CDR3 nucleotides are TGTGCCAGCAGCGTGGGGGCCGGGGCCCACGAGCAGTACTTC. As protein: CASSVGAGAHEQYF.

This clonotype was observed a handful of times. The V call is TRBV5-1, the J call TRBJ2-7, with a tentative D call TRBD2 (5 bases). CDR1 and CDR2 (germline): SGHRS, YFSETQ. This CDR3 is 14 amino acids long. Trimming took 4 bases from V and 3 from J, leaving 14 bases between them. The CDR3 loop is CASSIGLPSYEQYF. CDR3 DNA sequence: TGCGCCAGCAGCATCGGACTCCCGAGCTACGAGCAGTACTTC.

This clonotype has a handful of counts. The chain carries TRBV6-2 or TRBV6-3 and TRBJ1-5; perhaps TRBD1 as D (5 bases). In germline, CDR1 is MNHEY, CDR2 SVGEGT. The CDR3 totals 16 residues. Trimming took 3 bases from V and 2 from J, leaving 14 bases between them. CDR3 DNA: TGTGCCAGCAGTTATGGATTAGGGGTTGGCAATCAGCCCCAGCATTTT. This encodes CASSYGLGVGNQPQHF.

This clonotype has only a few counts. The chain recombines TRBV21-1 with TRBJ2-1. TRBV21-1 is a documented pseudogene. The CDR3 runs to 11 residues. The CDR3 DNA sequence: TGTGCCAGCACCGTTTTGGATGAGCAGTTCTTC. Residues: CASTVLDEQFF.

The chain uses TRBV10-3 and TRBJ2-1; 12 bases are a match to TRBD2. V lost 3 bases to trimming and J lost 7 bases; unmatched junction nucleotides: 7. Germline V gene lookup returns CDR1 ENHRY and CDR2 SYGVKD. The CDR3 runs 16 residues. CDR3 sequence reads: CAISDLAGGPGNEQFF. The CDR3 bases are TGTGCCATCAGTGATCTAGCGGGGGGGCCTGGGAATGAGCAGTTCTTC.

The gene calls are TRBV10-3 and TRBJ2-1; TRBD2 aligns across 11 bases. The V and J ends lost 0 bases and 6 bases, in that order; junction bases with no gene match: 1. The germline V gene encodes CDR1 ENHRY and CDR2 SYGVKD. The CDR3 extends over 15 amino acids. The CDR3 spells CAISESGLAANEQFF. The CDR3 DNA follows: TGTGCCATCAGTGAGTCGGGACTAGCGGCCAATGAGCAGTTCTTC.

This chain connects TRBV12-3 or TRBV12-4 to TRBJ2-4; no clear D. V was cut by 3 bases and J by 0 bases, with 12 bases left in between. The CDR3 is made up of 16 amino acids. This CDR3 is CASSLGRPLAKNIQYF. In DNA form, the CDR3 reads TGTGCCAGCAGTTTGGGCAGGCCTCTAGCCAAAAACATTCAGTACTTC.

The genes are TRBV20-1 and TRBJ1-2, with D unresolved. This CDR3 is 11 amino acids long. Trimming cost V 6 bases and J 8 bases, with 13 bases left between them. Looked up from germline, CDR1 is DFQATT and CDR2 is SNEGSKA (reference sequence). In DNA, the CDR3 is TGCAGTGCCGCGCCCATAGGGGGCTACACCTTC. Translated: CSAAPIGGYTF.

This clonotype turned up a few times. This chain connects TRBV7-2 to TRBJ2-3; 8 bases map to TRBD1. CDR1 and CDR2 (germline): SGHTA, FQGNSA. V shed 4 bases and J 4 bases; nucleotides not matched to a gene: 4. The CDR3 runs to 14 residues. CDR3 sequence (DNA): TGTGCCAGCAGCTCGACAGGGGAAGCAGATACGCAGTATTTT. Translation gives CASSSTGEADTQYF.

This clonotype appeared a few times. V is TRBV4-3 and J is TRBJ2-3; 11 bases are a match to TRBD2. This CDR3 is built from 15 residues. V dropped 4 bases and J dropped 3; count of bases not matched to a gene: 3. Germline CDR1 LGHNA, CDR2 YSLEER. In nucleotides, the CDR3 is TGCGCCAGCAGCCGAAGACTAGCGGGAACAGATACGCAGTATTTT. It codes for CASSRRLAGTDTQYF.

This clonotype was seen a few times. V is TRBV20-1 and J is TRBJ1-5, with 7 bases lining up with TRBD1. V lost 6 bases to trimming and J lost 0 bases; unmatched junction nucleotides: 14. The CDR3 contains 17 residues. Germline CDR1 is DFQATT and CDR2 is SNEGSKA (reference sequence). The CDR3: CSANYYRGRGSNQPQHF. As DNA, the CDR3 is TGCAGTGCAAATTACTACAGGGGACGGGGTAGCAATCAGCCCCAGCATTTT.

The V gene is TRBV11-1, the J gene TRBJ2-5, with D perhaps given as TRBD1 or TRBD2 (5 bases each). V lost 4 bases, J lost 5 bases, and 11 bases lay in between. The CDR3 totals 13 residues. Germline V gene data show CDR1 as SGHAT and CDR2 as FQDESV (reference sequence). The CDR3, as DNA: TGTGCCAGCAGCTGGGGGAGTCGGGAGACCCAGTACTTC. The encoded protein is CASSWGSRETQYF. Together with reference TRBV11-1 and TRBJ2-5, the CDR3 gives the full variable domain: EAEVAQSPRYKITEKSQAVAFWCDPISGHATLYWYRQILGQGPELLVQFQDESVVDDSQLPKDRFSAERLKGVDSTLKIQPAELGDSAMYLCASSWGSRETQYFGPGTRLLVL.

This chain uses TRBV20-1 with TRBJ2-5, with 8 bases lining up with TRBD1. The CDR3 runs 14 residues. Per germline, CDR1 DFQATT and CDR2 SNEGSKA (reference sequence). The ends lost 0 bases at V and 3 bases at J; junction bases unmatched: 3. CDR3 DNA sequence: TGCAGTGCTAGAGATGGGGGACAGGAAGAGACCCAGTACTTC. It translates to CSARDGGQEETQYF.

Ten or more counts support this clonotype. This chain uses TRBV7-3 with TRBJ2-1, with D tentatively TRBD2 (6 bases). V shed 5 bases and J shed 8 bases, with 16 bases lying between them. Germline CDR1 reads SGHTA; CDR2 reads FQGTGA. The CDR3 length is 14 residues. The CDR3 sequence: CASSPRLGSYEQFF. CDR3 nucleotides: TGTGCCAGCAGCCCCCGACTAGGGTCCTATGAGCAGTTCTTC.

V gene TRBV11-1 combines with J gene TRBJ2-1; perhaps TRBD2 as D (5 bases). The V and J ends lost 5 bases and 7 bases respectively, with 15 bases between them. CDR3 size: 14 residues. CDR1 and CDR2 from the germline V gene are SGHAT and FQDESV (reference sequence). CDR3 nucleotide sequence: TGTGCCAGCAGCCCGGTCCTAGCAAATAATGAGCAGTTCTTC. Protein: CASSPVLANNEQFF.

The J gene is TRBJ2-6, the V gene TRBV4-3; 10 bases agree with TRBD1. The germline V gene has CDR1 LGHNA and CDR2 YSLEER. This CDR3 has 18 amino acids. The trim removed 3 bases at V and 1 base at J, leaving 6 bases unmatched. As DNA, the CDR3 is TGCGCCAGCAGCCACCCGGGACAGGGGTCTTCTGGGGCCAACGTCCTGACTTTC. It codes for CASSHPGQGSSGANVLTF.